These T cell receptor beta chains were read from a single sample in a study of early stage breast cancer tumors. Only in-frame clones appear in the TCRdb table, and some are missing; sequencing was by immunoSEQ multiplex PCR. This sample has roughly 49,000 clones, with around four fifths found just once. The sequenced material came from blood. The receptors were sampled from a person aged 40 to 49 with breast cancer. Each CDR3 is given with its conserved first and last residue. D genes are given only for firm matches. Only part of the rows carry a size: once, few, many, or a class if the clone is expanded.

d_call: TRBD2
v_call: TRBV11-2
j_call: TRBJ2-1
clone_size: NA
cdr3_nt: TGTGCCAGCAGCTTTCGGGCTAGCGGGAGTGGTGATGAGCAGTTCTTC
cdr3_aa: CASSFRASGSGDEQFF

d_call: NA
v_call: TRBV9
j_call: TRBJ1-1
clone_size: NA
cdr3_nt: TGTGCCAGCAGCGTAGCTGAGGGCAGACCTGAAGCTTTCTTT
cdr3_aa: CASSVAEGRPEAFF

d_call: TRBD1
v_call: TRBV19
j_call: TRBJ1-2
clone_size: NA
cdr3_nt: TGTGCCAGTAGTACAGACAGGGGGCATTATGGCTACACCTTC
cdr3_aa: CASSTDRGHYGYTF

d_call: TRBD1
v_call: TRBV5-1
j_call: TRBJ1-5
clone_size: NA
cdr3_nt: TGCGCCAGCAGCCCGCGCGGGAGGACAGGGAGGGATCATAGCAATCAGCCCCAGCATTTT
cdr3_aa: CASSPRGRTGRDHSNQPQHF

d_call: TRBD2
v_call: TRBV30
j_call: TRBJ2-1
clone_size: NA
cdr3_nt: TGTGCCTGGAGTGCCACTAGCGGGTACTACAATGAGCAGTTCTTC
cdr3_aa: CAWSATSGYYNEQFF

d_call: NA
v_call: TRBV5-1
j_call: TRBJ2-5
clone_size: few
cdr3_nt: TGCGCCAGCAGCCAGGGCGACCACCAAGAGACCCAGTACTTC
cdr3_aa: CASSQGDHQETQYF

d_call: NA
v_call: TRBV18
j_call: TRBJ2-7
clone_size: few
cdr3_nt: TGTGCCAGCTCACCAGGGTACGAGCAGTACTTC
cdr3_aa: CASSPGYEQYF

d_call: NA
v_call: TRBV5-1
j_call: TRBJ1-1
clone_size: few
cdr3_nt: TGCGCCAGCAGTCCCTCAGGGTCCCACACTGAAGCTTTCTTT
cdr3_aa: CASSPSGSHTEAFF

d_call: NA
v_call: TRBV11-1
j_call: TRBJ1-1
clone_size: NA
cdr3_nt: TGTGCCAGCAGCTTAAGTCCAGGGAACACTGAAGCTTTCTTT
cdr3_aa: CASSLSPGNTEAFF

d_call: NA
v_call: TRBV10-1
j_call: TRBJ2-3
clone_size: once
cdr3_nt: TGCGCCAGCAGTTCAGGGGTACACACAGATACGCAGTATTTT
cdr3_aa: CASSSGVHTDTQYF

d_call: NA
v_call: TRBV5-4
j_call: TRBJ2-1
clone_size: NA
cdr3_nt: TGTGCCAGCAGAAAGTCGGGGACCCTAAATGAGCAGTTCTTC
cdr3_aa: CASRKSGTLNEQFF

d_call: NA
v_call: TRBV6-5
j_call: TRBJ2-3
clone_size: NA
cdr3_nt: TGTGCCAGCAGTTACCGGGCAGCTAGCACAGATACGCAGTATTTT
cdr3_aa: CASSYRAASTDTQYF

d_call: NA
v_call: TRBV12-5
j_call: TRBJ1-5
clone_size: NA
cdr3_nt: TGTGCTAGTGGTAAGGGGACCAATCAGCCCCAGCATTTT
cdr3_aa: CASGKGTNQPQHF

d_call: NA
v_call: TRBV21-1
j_call: TRBJ2-1
clone_size: NA
cdr3_nt: TGTGCCAGCAATTGGCTCCCAAACAATGAGCAGTTCTTC
cdr3_aa: CASNWLPNNEQFF

d_call: NA
v_call: TRBV4-2
j_call: TRBJ2-1
clone_size: NA
cdr3_nt: TGTGCCAGCAGCCAAGATCACGGGACGACGCTCTACAATGAGCAGTTCTTC
cdr3_aa: CASSQDHGTTLYNEQFF

d_call: NA
v_call: TRBV19
j_call: TRBJ2-7
clone_size: NA
cdr3_nt: TGTGCCAGTAGGCATTTGGCGGCGCTGACCTACGAGCAGTACTTC
cdr3_aa: CASRHLAALTYEQYF

d_call: TRBD2
v_call: TRBV6-5
j_call: TRBJ2-1
clone_size: once
cdr3_nt: TGTGCCAGCAGAGGACTAGCGGGGGGCAATGAGCAGTTCTTC
cdr3_aa: CASRGLAGGNEQFF

d_call: NA
v_call: TRBV30
j_call: TRBJ1-3
clone_size: NA
cdr3_nt: TGTGCCTGGAGTGTAACGGGGTTTGGAAACACCATATATTTT
cdr3_aa: CAWSVTGFGNTIYF

d_call: NA
v_call: TRBV4-1
j_call: TRBJ2-2
clone_size: NA
cdr3_nt: TGCGCCAGCAGCCTCAATTTGCGAGACCCCACCGGGGAGCTGTTTTTT
cdr3_aa: CASSLNLRDPTGELFF

d_call: TRBD2
v_call: TRBV2
j_call: TRBJ2-7
clone_size: NA
cdr3_nt: TGTGCCAGCAGCGGAAGGGAGGGGACTAGCGGGAGTTACGAGCAGTACTTC
cdr3_aa: CASSGREGTSGSYEQYF

d_call: TRBD2
v_call: TRBV6-4
j_call: TRBJ2-1
clone_size: NA
cdr3_nt: TGTGCCAGCAGTAGCGGGAGTTACAATGAGCAGTTCTTC
cdr3_aa: CASSSGSYNEQFF

d_call: NA
v_call: TRBV21-1
j_call: TRBJ2-5
clone_size: NA
cdr3_nt: TGTGCCAGCAGCAAACCTTCCTTTGACAGAAGCCAAGAGACCCAGTACTTC
cdr3_aa: CASSKPSFDRSQETQYF

d_call: TRBD1
v_call: TRBV7-9
j_call: TRBJ1-2
clone_size: NA
cdr3_nt: TGTGCCAGCAGCTTTGAGGGGGCGCGAGGCTACACCTTC
cdr3_aa: CASSFEGARGYTF

d_call: NA
v_call: TRBV27
j_call: TRBJ1-2
clone_size: NA
cdr3_nt: TGTGCCAGCAGACGAAACAGGGAGGGGATCTATGGCTACACCTTC
cdr3_aa: CASRRNREGIYGYTF

d_call: NA
v_call: TRBV27
j_call: TRBJ1-4
clone_size: NA
cdr3_nt: TGTGCCAGCAGTCCGACGGGGCTGGGGGATGAAAAACTGTTTTTT
cdr3_aa: CASSPTGLGDEKLFF

d_call: NA
v_call: TRBV11-2
j_call: TRBJ1-4
clone_size: NA
cdr3_nt: TGTGCCAGCAGCTTAGTCGGATCCTATGAAAAACTGTTTTTT
cdr3_aa: CASSLVGSYEKLFF

d_call: TRBD1
v_call: TRBV5-4
j_call: TRBJ2-7
clone_size: once
cdr3_nt: TGTGCCAGCAGCCCCGGACAGGGGATGTCCTACGAGCAGTACTTC
cdr3_aa: CASSPGQGMSYEQYF

d_call: NA
v_call: TRBV7-3
j_call: TRBJ2-3
clone_size: NA
cdr3_nt: TGTGCCAGCAGCTTGGGGCACTCCGATACGCAGTATTTT
cdr3_aa: CASSLGHSDTQYF

d_call: NA
v_call: TRBV10-3
j_call: TRBJ1-1
clone_size: few
cdr3_nt: TGTGCCATCAGTGGGGACCAGGGGTCGAACACTGAAGCTTTCTTT
cdr3_aa: CAISGDQGSNTEAFF

d_call: NA
v_call: TRBV7-2
j_call: TRBJ1-4
clone_size: NA
cdr3_nt: TGTGCCAGCAGCCCCCTAGGGTGGTTGGCTAATGAAAAACTGTTTTTT
cdr3_aa: CASSPLGWLANEKLFF

d_call: TRBD2
v_call: TRBV7-8
j_call: TRBJ2-2
clone_size: NA
cdr3_nt: TGTGCCAGCAGCTTATTGAGCTCCGGGACTAGCCTCACCGGGGAGCTGTTTTTT
cdr3_aa: CASSLLSSGTSLTGELFF

d_call: TRBD1
v_call: TRBV27
j_call: TRBJ2-1
clone_size: NA
cdr3_nt: TGTGCCAGCAGTTTAACGGGGACAGTACTATACAATGAGCAGTTCTTC
cdr3_aa: CASSLTGTVLYNEQFF

d_call: NA
v_call: TRBV18
j_call: TRBJ2-7
clone_size: NA
cdr3_nt: TGTGCCAGCTCACCCCAGGACGTTGGCGAGCAGTACTTC
cdr3_aa: CASSPQDVGEQYF

d_call: NA
v_call: TRBV21-1
j_call: TRBJ2-1
clone_size: NA
cdr3_nt: TGTGCCAGCAGCAAAGCGGGGGGGACTGAAACCCTTTTAGACAATGAGCAGTTCTTC
cdr3_aa: CASSKAGGTETLLDNEQFF

d_call: NA
v_call: TRBV7-8
j_call: TRBJ1-5
clone_size: NA
cdr3_nt: TGTGCCAGCAGCTTAGGGATAGGGACGGTCAATCAGCCCCAGCATTTT
cdr3_aa: CASSLGIGTVNQPQHF

d_call: NA
v_call: TRBV9
j_call: TRBJ1-3
clone_size: few
cdr3_nt: TGTGCCAGCAGCCCCTGGAGAGGAAACACCATATATTTT
cdr3_aa: CASSPWRGNTIYF

d_call: NA
v_call: TRBV6-6
j_call: TRBJ1-2
clone_size: NA
cdr3_nt: TGTGCCAGCAGTGGGCAGAATAACTATGGCTACACCTTC
cdr3_aa: CASSGQNNYGYTF

d_call: TRBD1
v_call: TRBV27
j_call: TRBJ2-2
clone_size: few
cdr3_nt: TGTGCCAGCCAACCCGGGACAGCGAACACCGGGGAGCTGTTTTTT
cdr3_aa: CASQPGTANTGELFF

d_call: NA
v_call: TRBV6-6
j_call: TRBJ1-5
clone_size: NA
cdr3_nt: TGTGCCAGCACCCCAGGGGCATCTAACAGCCAGCCCCAGCATTTT
cdr3_aa: CASTPGASNSQPQHF

d_call: NA
v_call: TRBV9
j_call: TRBJ1-2
clone_size: few
cdr3_nt: TGTGCCAGCAGCGACGGATTTCGCTACACCTTC
cdr3_aa: CASSDGFRYTF

d_call: NA
v_call: TRBV7-9
j_call: TRBJ2-7
clone_size: NA
cdr3_nt: TGTGCCAGCAGCTTAGCCTCGGGACGGCTTAGTTTCTTC
cdr3_aa: CASSLASGRLSFF